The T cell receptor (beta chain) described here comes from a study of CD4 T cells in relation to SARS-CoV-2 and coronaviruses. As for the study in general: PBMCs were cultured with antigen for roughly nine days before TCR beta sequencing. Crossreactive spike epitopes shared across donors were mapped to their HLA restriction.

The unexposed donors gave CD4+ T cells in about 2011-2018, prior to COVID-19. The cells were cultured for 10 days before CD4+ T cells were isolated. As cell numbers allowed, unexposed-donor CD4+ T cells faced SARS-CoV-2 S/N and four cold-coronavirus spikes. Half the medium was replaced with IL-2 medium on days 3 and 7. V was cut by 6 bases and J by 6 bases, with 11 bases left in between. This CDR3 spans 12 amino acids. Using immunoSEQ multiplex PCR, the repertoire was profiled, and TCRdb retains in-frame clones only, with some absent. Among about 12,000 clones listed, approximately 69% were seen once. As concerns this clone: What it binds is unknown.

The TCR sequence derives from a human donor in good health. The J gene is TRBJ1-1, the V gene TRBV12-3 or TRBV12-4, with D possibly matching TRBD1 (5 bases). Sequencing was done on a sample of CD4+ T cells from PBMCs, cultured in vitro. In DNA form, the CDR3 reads TGTGCCAGCAGCCCCGGGGGGTCTGAAGCTTTCTTT. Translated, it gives CASSPGGSEAFF.